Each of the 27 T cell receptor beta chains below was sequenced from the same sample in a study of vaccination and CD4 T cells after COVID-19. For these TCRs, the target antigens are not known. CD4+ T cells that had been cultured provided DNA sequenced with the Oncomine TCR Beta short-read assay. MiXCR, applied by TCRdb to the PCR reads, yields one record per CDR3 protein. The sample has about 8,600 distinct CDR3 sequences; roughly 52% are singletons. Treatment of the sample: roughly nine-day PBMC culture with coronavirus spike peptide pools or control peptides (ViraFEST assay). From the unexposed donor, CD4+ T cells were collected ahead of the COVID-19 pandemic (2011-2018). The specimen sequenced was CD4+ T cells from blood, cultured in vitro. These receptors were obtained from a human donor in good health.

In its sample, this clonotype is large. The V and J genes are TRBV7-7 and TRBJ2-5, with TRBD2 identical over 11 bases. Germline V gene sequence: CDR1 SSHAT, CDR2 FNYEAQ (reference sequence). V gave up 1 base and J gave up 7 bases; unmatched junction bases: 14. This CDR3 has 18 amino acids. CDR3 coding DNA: TGTGCCAGCAGCTTAGGGCTAGCGGGAGGCCCCGCCCCCGCGACCCAGTACTTC. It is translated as CASSLGLAGGPAPATQYF.

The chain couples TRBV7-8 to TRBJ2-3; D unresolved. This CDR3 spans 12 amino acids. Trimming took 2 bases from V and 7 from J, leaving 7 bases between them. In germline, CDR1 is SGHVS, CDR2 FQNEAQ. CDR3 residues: CASSLNGNTQYF. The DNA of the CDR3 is TGTGCCAGCAGCTTAAATGGAAATACGCAGTATTTT.

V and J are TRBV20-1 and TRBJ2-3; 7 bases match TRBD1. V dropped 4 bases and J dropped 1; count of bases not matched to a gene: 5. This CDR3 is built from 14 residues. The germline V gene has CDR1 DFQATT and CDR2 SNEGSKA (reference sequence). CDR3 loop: CSAKGGTRTDTQYF. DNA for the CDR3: TGCAGTGCTAAAGGGGGCACTCGCACAGATACGCAGTATTTT.

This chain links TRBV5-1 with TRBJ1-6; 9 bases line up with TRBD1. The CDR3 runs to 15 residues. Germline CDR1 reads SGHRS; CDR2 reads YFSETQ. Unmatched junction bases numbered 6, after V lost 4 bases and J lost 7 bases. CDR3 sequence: CASSPRGQGNSPLHF. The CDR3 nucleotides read TGCGCCAGCAGCCCCCGCGGACAGGGGAATTCACCCCTCCACTTT.

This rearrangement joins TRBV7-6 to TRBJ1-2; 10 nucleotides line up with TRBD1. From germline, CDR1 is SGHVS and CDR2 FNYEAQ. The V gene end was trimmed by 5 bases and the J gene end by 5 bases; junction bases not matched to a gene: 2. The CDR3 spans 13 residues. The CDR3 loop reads CASSRQGAYGYTF. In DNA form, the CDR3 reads TGTGCCAGCAGCCGACAGGGGGCTTATGGCTACACCTTC. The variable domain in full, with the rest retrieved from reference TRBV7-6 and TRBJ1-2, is GAGVSQSPRYKVTKRGQDVALRCDPISGHVSLYWYRQALGQGPEFLTYFNYEAQQDKSGLPNDRFSAERPEGSISTLTIQRTEQRDSAMYRCASSRQGAYGYTFGSGTRLTVV.

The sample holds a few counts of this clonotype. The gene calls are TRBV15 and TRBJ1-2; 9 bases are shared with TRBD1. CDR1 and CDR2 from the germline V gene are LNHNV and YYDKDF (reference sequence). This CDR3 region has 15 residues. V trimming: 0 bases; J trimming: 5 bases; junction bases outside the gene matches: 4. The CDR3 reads CATSREGTGTYGYTF. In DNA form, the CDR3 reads TGTGCCACCAGCAGAGAAGGGACAGGGACGTATGGCTACACCTTC.

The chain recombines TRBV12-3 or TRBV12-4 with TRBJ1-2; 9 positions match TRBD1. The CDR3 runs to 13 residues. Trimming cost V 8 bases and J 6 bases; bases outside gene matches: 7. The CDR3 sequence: CASRRDRVHGYTF. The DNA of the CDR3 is TGTGCCAGCCGGCGGGACAGGGTGCATGGCTACACCTTC.

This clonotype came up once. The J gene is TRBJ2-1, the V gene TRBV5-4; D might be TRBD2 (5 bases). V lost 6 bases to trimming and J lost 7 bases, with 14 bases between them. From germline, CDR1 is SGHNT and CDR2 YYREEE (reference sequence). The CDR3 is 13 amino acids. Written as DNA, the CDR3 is TGTGCCAGCACCACATTGCCGGGAAATGAGCAGTTCTTC. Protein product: CASTTLPGNEQFF.

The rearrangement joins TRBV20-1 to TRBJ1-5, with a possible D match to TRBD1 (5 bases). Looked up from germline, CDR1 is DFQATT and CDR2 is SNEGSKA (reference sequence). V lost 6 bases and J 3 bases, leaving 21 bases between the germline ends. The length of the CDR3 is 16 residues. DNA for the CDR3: TGCAGTGCCCATAACATCGGTAGGGGCCCCAATCAGCCCCAGCATTTT. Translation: CSAHNIGRGPNQPQHF.

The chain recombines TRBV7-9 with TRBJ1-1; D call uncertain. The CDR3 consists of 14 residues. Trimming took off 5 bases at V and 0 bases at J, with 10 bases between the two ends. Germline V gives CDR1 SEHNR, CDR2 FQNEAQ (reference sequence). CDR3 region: CASSARTMNTEAFF. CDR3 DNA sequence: TGTGCCAGCAGCGCCAGAACCATGAACACTGAAGCTTTCTTT.

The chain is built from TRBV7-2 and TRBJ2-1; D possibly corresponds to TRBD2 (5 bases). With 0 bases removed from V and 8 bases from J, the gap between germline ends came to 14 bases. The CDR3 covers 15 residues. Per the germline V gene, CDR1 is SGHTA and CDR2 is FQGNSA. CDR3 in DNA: TGTGCCAGCAGCTTAGCTCGGAGGATGAGCGATGAGCAGTTCTTC. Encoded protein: CASSLARRMSDEQFF.

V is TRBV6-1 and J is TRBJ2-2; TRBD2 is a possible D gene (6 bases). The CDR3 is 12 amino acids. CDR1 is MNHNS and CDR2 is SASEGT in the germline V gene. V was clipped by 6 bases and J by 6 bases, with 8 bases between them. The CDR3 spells CASREGPGELFF. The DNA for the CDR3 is TGTGCCAGCAGGGAGGGGCCCGGGGAGCTGTTTTTT.

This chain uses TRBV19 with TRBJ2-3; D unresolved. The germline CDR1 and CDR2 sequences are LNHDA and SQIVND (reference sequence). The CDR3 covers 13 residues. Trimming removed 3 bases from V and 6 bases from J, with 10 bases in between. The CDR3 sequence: CASSIFLKDTQYF. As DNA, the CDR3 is TGTGCCAGTAGTATTTTCTTGAAGGATACGCAGTATTTT.

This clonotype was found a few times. CDR3 sequence (DNA): TGTGCCAGCAGCTTAGGACACCCAGCCCCCCAAGATACGCAGTATTTT. Its translation: CASSLGHPAPQDTQYF. The chain is built from TRBV7-9 and TRBJ2-3; D ambiguous. The V gene lost 1 base and the J gene lost 5 bases, with 16 bases spanning the gap. The CDR3 runs 16 residues. Germline V gene sequence: CDR1 SEHNR, CDR2 FQNEAQ (reference sequence).

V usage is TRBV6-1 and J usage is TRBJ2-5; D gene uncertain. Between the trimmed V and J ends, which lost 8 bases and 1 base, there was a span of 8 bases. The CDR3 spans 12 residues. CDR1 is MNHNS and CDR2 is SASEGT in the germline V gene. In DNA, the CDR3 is TGTGCCAGCGCAGACGGCCAAGAGACCCAGTACTTC. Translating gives CASADGQETQYF.

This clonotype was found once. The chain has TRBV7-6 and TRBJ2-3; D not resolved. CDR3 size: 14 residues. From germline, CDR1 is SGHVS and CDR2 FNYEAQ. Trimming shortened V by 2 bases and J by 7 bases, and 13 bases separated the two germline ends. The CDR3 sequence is CASSLSASQHTQYF. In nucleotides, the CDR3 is TGTGCCAGCAGCTTATCGGCTTCTCAACATACGCAGTATTTT.

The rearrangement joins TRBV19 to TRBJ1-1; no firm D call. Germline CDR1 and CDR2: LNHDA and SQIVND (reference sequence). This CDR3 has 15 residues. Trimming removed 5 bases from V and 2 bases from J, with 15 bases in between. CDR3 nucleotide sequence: TGTGCCAGTAGTGGGCGACCCGGGAGAAACACTGAAGCTTTCTTT. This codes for CASSGRPGRNTEAFF.

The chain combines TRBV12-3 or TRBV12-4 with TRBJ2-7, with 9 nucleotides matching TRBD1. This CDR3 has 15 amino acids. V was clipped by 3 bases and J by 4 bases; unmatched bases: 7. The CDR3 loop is CASSFIGTGKYEQYF. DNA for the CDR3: TGTGCCAGCAGTTTTATCGGGACAGGGAAGTACGAGCAGTACTTC.

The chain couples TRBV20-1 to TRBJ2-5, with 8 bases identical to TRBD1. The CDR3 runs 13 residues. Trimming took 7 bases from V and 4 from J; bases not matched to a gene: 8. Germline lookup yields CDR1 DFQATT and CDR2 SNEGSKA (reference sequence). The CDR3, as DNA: TGCAGTGTTAGGGGCAGGGGGCGAGAGACCCAGTACTTC. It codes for CSVRGRGRETQYF.

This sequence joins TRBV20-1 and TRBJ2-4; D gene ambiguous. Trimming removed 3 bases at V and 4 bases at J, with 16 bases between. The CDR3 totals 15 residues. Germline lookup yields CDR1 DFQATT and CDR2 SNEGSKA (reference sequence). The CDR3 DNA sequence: TGCAGTGCTAGCCCCGACCGCACCAGAAAAAACATTCAGTACTTC. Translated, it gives CSASPDRTRKNIQYF.

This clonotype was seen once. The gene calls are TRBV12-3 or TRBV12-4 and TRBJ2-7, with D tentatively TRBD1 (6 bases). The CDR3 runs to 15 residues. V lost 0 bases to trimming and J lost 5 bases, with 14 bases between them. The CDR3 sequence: CASSLAGAPRHEQYF. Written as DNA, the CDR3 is TGTGCCAGCAGTTTAGCGGGGGCCCCTCGCCACGAGCAGTACTTC.

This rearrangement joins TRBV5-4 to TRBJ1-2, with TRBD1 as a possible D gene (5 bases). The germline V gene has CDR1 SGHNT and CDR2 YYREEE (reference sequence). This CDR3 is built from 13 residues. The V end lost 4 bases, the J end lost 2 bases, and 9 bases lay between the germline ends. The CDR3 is CASSRGLNYGYTF. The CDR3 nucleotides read TGTGCCAGCAGCAGGGGCCTAAACTATGGCTACACCTTC.

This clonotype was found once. This CDR3 reads CSAPDRVTNEKLFF. The CDR3 bases are TGCAGTGCACCCGACAGGGTGACTAATGAAAAACTGTTTTTT. The rearrangement uses TRBV20-1 and TRBJ1-4, with TRBD1 matching 7 bases. The CDR3 is made up of 14 amino acids. With V trimmed by 6 bases and J by 2 bases, 6 bases remained unmatched. Germline lookup yields CDR1 DFQATT and CDR2 SNEGSKA (reference sequence).

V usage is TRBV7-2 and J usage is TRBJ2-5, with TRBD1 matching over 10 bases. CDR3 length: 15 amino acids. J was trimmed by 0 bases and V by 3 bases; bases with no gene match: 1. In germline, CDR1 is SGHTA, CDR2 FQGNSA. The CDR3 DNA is TGTGCCAGCAGCTTGGGACAGGGGTACCAAGAGACCCAGTACTTC. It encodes CASSLGQGYQETQYF.

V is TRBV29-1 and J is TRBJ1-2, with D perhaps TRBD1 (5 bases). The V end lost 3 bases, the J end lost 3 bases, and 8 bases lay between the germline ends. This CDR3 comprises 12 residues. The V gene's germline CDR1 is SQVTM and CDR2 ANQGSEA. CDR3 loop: CSVEGLYYGYTF. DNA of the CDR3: TGCAGCGTTGAGGGGCTATACTATGGCTACACCTTC.

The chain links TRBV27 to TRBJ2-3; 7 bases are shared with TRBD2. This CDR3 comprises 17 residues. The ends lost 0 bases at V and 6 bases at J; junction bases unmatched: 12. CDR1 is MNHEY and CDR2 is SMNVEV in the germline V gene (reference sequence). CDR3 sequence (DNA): TGTGCCAGCAGTTTATCATCTAGCGGAGCAGGCATCGATACGCAGTATTTT. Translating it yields CASSLSSSGAGIDTQYF.

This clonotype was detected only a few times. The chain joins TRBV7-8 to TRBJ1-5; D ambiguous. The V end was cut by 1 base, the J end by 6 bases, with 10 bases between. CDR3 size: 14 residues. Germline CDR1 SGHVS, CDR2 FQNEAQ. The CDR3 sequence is CASSLVGVGQPQHF. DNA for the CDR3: TGTGCCAGCAGCTTAGTTGGGGTGGGTCAGCCCCAGCATTTT.